The rows below give T cell receptor beta chains drawn from one sample of a study of CD8+ T cells in alopecia areata. TCRdb's table, derived via immunoSEQ multiplex PCR, lists solely in-frame clones and lacks some. The table has 150,000 to 200,000 clones, 60% seen once. The specimen was CD4+ T cells sorted from blood, collected at week 24, from a patient treated with tofacitinib. The receptors here all came from a human donor with alopecia areata. CDR3s include the opening cysteine and the closing phenylalanine or tryptophan. Fields, in order: D gene, clone size, V gene, J gene, CDR3 protein, CDR3 DNA. The D gene is left open where the match is weak. Size is omitted from some rows. Given values are once, few, many or a class for expanded clones.

d_gene: .
abundance: .
v_gene: TRBV5-1
j_gene: TRBJ2-5
CDR3aa: CASSLETTETQYF
CDR3nt: TGCGCCAGCAGCTTGGAAACGACGGAGACCCAGTACTTC

d_gene: .
abundance: once
v_gene: TRBV6-6
j_gene: TRBJ2-3
CDR3aa: CASSSTDTQYF
CDR3nt: TGTGCCAGCAGCAGCACAGATACGCAGTATTTT

d_gene: TRBD2
abundance: few
v_gene: TRBV30
j_gene: TRBJ2-1
CDR3aa: CAWSPLGLAGYEQFF
CDR3nt: TGTGCCTGGAGCCCATTGGGACTAGCGGGGTATGAGCAGTTCTTC

d_gene: TRBD1
abundance: .
v_gene: TRBV30
j_gene: TRBJ1-6
CDR3aa: CAWDRVNSPLHF
CDR3nt: TGTGCCTGGGACAGGGTCAATTCACCCCTCCACTTT

d_gene: .
abundance: few
v_gene: TRBV18
j_gene: TRBJ1-1
CDR3aa: CASSQQMNTEAFF
CDR3nt: TGTGCCAGCTCACAACAAATGAACACTGAAGCTTTCTTT

d_gene: .
abundance: .
v_gene: TRBV14
j_gene: TRBJ2-3
CDR3aa: CASSPRRHTDTQYF
CDR3nt: TGTGCCAGCAGCCCTCGGAGGCACACAGATACGCAGTATTTT

d_gene: .
abundance: .
v_gene: TRBV6-5
j_gene: TRBJ1-2
CDR3aa: CASSYSFSYGYTF
CDR3nt: TGTGCCAGCAGTTACTCATTCAGCTATGGCTACACCTTC

d_gene: TRBD2
abundance: few
v_gene: TRBV29-1
j_gene: TRBJ2-1
CDR3aa: CSVDDTGLYNEQFF
CDR3nt: TGCAGCGTTGACGATACGGGACTATACAATGAGCAGTTCTTC

d_gene: .
abundance: few
v_gene: TRBV29-1
j_gene: TRBJ2-5
CDR3aa: CSVDTVGETQYF
CDR3nt: TGCAGCGTAGACACCGTTGGGGAGACCCAGTACTTC

d_gene: .
abundance: .
v_gene: TRBV7-2
j_gene: TRBJ1-1
CDR3aa: CASRGTITTEAFF
CDR3nt: TGTGCCAGCAGAGGGACGATAACCACTGAAGCTTTCTTT

d_gene: .
abundance: .
v_gene: TRBV30
j_gene: TRBJ1-6
CDR3aa: CAWGNWGMGSPLHF
CDR3nt: TGTGCCTGGGGAAATTGGGGCATGGGTTCACCCCTCCACTTT

d_gene: TRBD1
abundance: .
v_gene: TRBV2
j_gene: TRBJ2-7
CDR3aa: CASRGQGHEQYF
CDR3nt: TGTGCCAGCAGAGGACAGGGCCACGAGCAGTACTTC

d_gene: TRBD2
abundance: .
v_gene: TRBV29-1
j_gene: TRBJ2-1
CDR3aa: CTIGRGGSNEQFF
CDR3nt: TGCACCATAGGGCGGGGGGGCAGCAATGAGCAGTTCTTC

d_gene: TRBD2
abundance: .
v_gene: TRBV4-3
j_gene: TRBJ2-6
CDR3aa: CASSQDRIGVLAGNSEANVLTF
CDR3nt: TGCGCCAGCAGCCAAGATAGGATCGGGGTTCTAGCGGGGAACTCTGAGGCCAACGTCCTGACTTTC

d_gene: .
abundance: .
v_gene: TRBV30
j_gene: TRBJ1-1
CDR3aa: CAWRIQGNTEAFF
CDR3nt: TGTGCCTGGAGGATACAGGGGAACACTGAAGCTTTCTTT

d_gene: TRBD2
abundance: few
v_gene: TRBV29-1
j_gene: TRBJ2-5
CDR3aa: CSATGGQETQYF
CDR3nt: TGCAGCGCTACGGGAGGGCAAGAGACCCAGTACTTC

d_gene: TRBD1
abundance: .
v_gene: TRBV5-4
j_gene: TRBJ1-1
CDR3aa: CASSYRGVGTEAFF
CDR3nt: TGTGCCAGCAGCTACAGGGGAGTTGGCACTGAAGCTTTCTTT

d_gene: .
abundance: .
v_gene: TRBV30
j_gene: TRBJ1-1
CDR3aa: CAWEKQNLNTEAFF
CDR3nt: TGTGCCTGGGAAAAACAGAACCTGAACACTGAAGCTTTCTTT

d_gene: .
abundance: .
v_gene: TRBV4-3
j_gene: TRBJ1-1
CDR3aa: CASSQTRQLNTEAFF
CDR3nt: TGCGCCAGCAGCCAAACTAGACAGTTAAACACTGAAGCTTTCTTT

d_gene: .
abundance: few
v_gene: TRBV29-1
j_gene: TRBJ1-6
CDR3aa: CSAGDKRANSPLHF
CDR3nt: TGCAGCGCCGGGGACAAACGCGCGAATTCACCCCTCCACTTT

d_gene: TRBD2
abundance: few
v_gene: TRBV10-3
j_gene: TRBJ2-5
CDR3aa: CAISESPGLAGGNLKTQYF
CDR3nt: TGTGCCATCAGTGAGTCCCCGGGACTAGCGGGCGGGAACCTGAAGACCCAGTACTTC

d_gene: .
abundance: .
v_gene: TRBV6-5
j_gene: TRBJ2-2
CDR3aa: CASKLGGPGELFF
CDR3nt: TGTGCCAGCAAACTTGGAGGGCCCGGGGAGCTGTTTTTT

d_gene: .
abundance: .
v_gene: TRBV29-1
j_gene: TRBJ1-1
CDR3aa: CSVAMAGPNTEAFF
CDR3nt: TGCAGCGTTGCAATGGCGGGTCCGAACACTGAAGCTTTCTTT

d_gene: TRBD1
abundance: .
v_gene: TRBV4-1
j_gene: TRBJ2-7
CDR3aa: CASSQGTGPSYEQYF
CDR3nt: TGCGCCAGCAGCCAAGGGACAGGGCCCTCCTACGAGCAGTACTTC

d_gene: TRBD2
abundance: .
v_gene: TRBV5-5
j_gene: TRBJ2-1
CDR3aa: CASSPGTMGNEQFF
CDR3nt: TGTGCCAGCAGCCCTGGGACTATGGGGAATGAGCAGTTCTTC

d_gene: .
abundance: .
v_gene: TRBV2
j_gene: TRBJ2-5
CDR3aa: CASSPHGWKQETQYF
CDR3nt: TGTGCCAGCAGTCCACACGGGTGGAAGCAAGAGACCCAGTACTTC

d_gene: .
abundance: .
v_gene: TRBV19
j_gene: TRBJ2-1
CDR3aa: CVSSIGGSYNEQFF
CDR3nt: TGTGTCAGTAGTATAGGGGGCTCCTACAATGAGCAGTTCTTC

d_gene: .
abundance: .
v_gene: TRBV15
j_gene: TRBJ1-2
CDR3aa: CATSASDRYYGYTF
CDR3nt: TGTGCCACCAGCGCCTCCGACCGCTACTATGGCTACACCTTC

d_gene: .
abundance: few
v_gene: TRBV6-6
j_gene: TRBJ2-7
CDR3aa: CASKDSRYEQYF
CDR3nt: TGTGCCAGCAAGGACAGTAGATACGAGCAGTACTTC

d_gene: TRBD1
abundance: few
v_gene: TRBV7-9
j_gene: TRBJ2-7
CDR3aa: CASSLLASGGSYEQYF
CDR3nt: TGTGCCAGCAGCTTATTAGCGTCAGGGGGCTCTTACGAGCAGTACTTC

d_gene: .
abundance: few
v_gene: TRBV7-2
j_gene: TRBJ2-3
CDR3aa: CASSLAWQGGNTQYF
CDR3nt: TGTGCCAGCAGCTTAGCGTGGCAGGGAGGCAATACGCAGTATTTT

d_gene: .
abundance: .
v_gene: TRBV5-6
j_gene: TRBJ2-5
CDR3aa: CASSPLGEGTETQYF
CDR3nt: TGTGCCAGCAGCCCCCTCGGTGAAGGGACCGAGACCCAGTACTTC

d_gene: TRBD2
abundance: .
v_gene: TRBV9
j_gene: TRBJ2-3
CDR3aa: CASSSWGGLAGDTQYF
CDR3nt: TGTGCCAGCAGCTCATGGGGGGGACTAGCAGGAGATACGCAGTATTTT

d_gene: TRBD1
abundance: .
v_gene: TRBV7-9
j_gene: TRBJ1-1
CDR3aa: CASVGSGTENTEAFF
CDR3nt: TGTGCCAGCGTTGGTTCCGGGACAGAAAACACTGAAGCTTTCTTT

d_gene: TRBD1
abundance: .
v_gene: TRBV6-5
j_gene: TRBJ1-2
CDR3aa: CASSYVDREGYGYTF
CDR3nt: TGTGCCAGCAGTTACGTCGACAGGGAGGGCTATGGCTACACCTTC

d_gene: .
abundance: .
v_gene: TRBV12-5
j_gene: TRBJ1-1
CDR3aa: CASGLSKTITEAFF
CDR3nt: TGTGCTAGTGGTCTTTCCAAAACCATCACTGAAGCTTTCTTT

d_gene: .
abundance: .
v_gene: TRBV29-1
j_gene: TRBJ1-4
CDR3aa: CSVDGGEKLFF
CDR3nt: TGCAGCGTTGATGGGGGTGAAAAACTGTTTTTT

d_gene: .
abundance: .
v_gene: TRBV20-1
j_gene: TRBJ2-5
CDR3aa: CSATGETQYF
CDR3nt: TGCAGTGCTACGGGGGAGACCCAGTACTTC

d_gene: .
abundance: few
v_gene: TRBV19
j_gene: TRBJ1-6
CDR3aa: CASSGVTGLHF
CDR3nt: TGTGCCAGTTCAGGGGTCACAGGGCTCCACTTT

d_gene: .
abundance: .
v_gene: TRBV6-5
j_gene: TRBJ1-2
CDR3aa: CASSYFIQGGYTF
CDR3nt: TGTGCCAGCAGTTACTTTATCCAGGGTGGCTACACCTTC

d_gene: .
abundance: few
v_gene: TRBV7-2
j_gene: TRBJ2-5
CDR3aa: CASSWPRFEETQYF
CDR3nt: TGTGCCAGCAGCTGGCCCCGGTTCGAGGAGACCCAGTACTTC

d_gene: TRBD1
abundance: .
v_gene: TRBV15
j_gene: TRBJ2-7
CDR3aa: CATSRGRGGQGSRGSYEQYF
CDR3nt: TGTGCCACCAGCAGAGGCCGGGGTGGACAGGGGAGCCGGGGCTCCTACGAGCAGTACTTC

d_gene: .
abundance: .
v_gene: TRBV7-8
j_gene: TRBJ2-6
CDR3aa: CASSPLRISGANVLTF
CDR3nt: TGTGCCAGCAGCCCTCTAAGGATCTCTGGGGCCAACGTCCTGACTTTC

d_gene: .
abundance: .
v_gene: TRBV30
j_gene: TRBJ2-7
CDR3aa: CAWSVQPSYEQYF
CDR3nt: TGTGCCTGGAGTGTACAGCCCTCCTACGAGCAGTACTTC

d_gene: TRBD1
abundance: .
v_gene: TRBV4-3
j_gene: TRBJ2-3
CDR3aa: CASSQIGTGGGNTDTQYF
CDR3nt: TGCGCCAGCAGCCAAATTGGGACAGGGGGTGGGAACACAGATACGCAGTATTTT

d_gene: TRBD1
abundance: .
v_gene: TRBV6-5
j_gene: TRBJ1-2
CDR3aa: CASSLQGTAGGYTF
CDR3nt: TGTGCCAGCAGCTTACAGGGGACCGCTGGGGGCTACACCTTC

d_gene: TRBD2
abundance: few
v_gene: TRBV5-1
j_gene: TRBJ2-5
CDR3aa: CASSSTGTRGETQYF
CDR3nt: TGCGCCAGCAGCTCCACCGGGACTAGGGGAGAGACCCAGTACTTC

d_gene: .
abundance: .
v_gene: TRBV18
j_gene: TRBJ2-7
CDR3aa: CASSPGQNSYEQYF
CDR3nt: TGTGCCAGCTCACCTGGACAGAACTCCTACGAGCAGTACTTC

d_gene: TRBD1
abundance: few
v_gene: TRBV29-1
j_gene: TRBJ1-4
CDR3aa: CSAKTRDRGKLFF
CDR3nt: TGCAGCGCTAAAACCCGGGACAGGGGAAAACTGTTTTTT

d_gene: .
abundance: .
v_gene: TRBV6-1
j_gene: TRBJ1-6
CDR3aa: CASSGKSGYNSPLHF
CDR3nt: TGTGCCAGCAGTGGAAAATCAGGTTATAATTCACCCCTCCACTTT

d_gene: .
abundance: .
v_gene: TRBV30
j_gene: TRBJ2-2
CDR3aa: CAWNEGNTGELFF
CDR3nt: TGTGCCTGGAATGAAGGGAACACCGGGGAGCTGTTTTTT

d_gene: TRBD1
abundance: .
v_gene: TRBV11-1
j_gene: TRBJ2-7
CDR3aa: CASSYLTGTDYEQYF
CDR3nt: TGTGCCAGCAGCTATCTCACCGGGACAGACTACGAGCAGTACTTC

d_gene: .
abundance: .
v_gene: TRBV29-1
j_gene: TRBJ1-1
CDR3aa: CSVDPRQGGTEAFF
CDR3nt: TGCAGCGTTGACCCCCGGCAGGGCGGCACTGAAGCTTTCTTT

d_gene: .
abundance: few
v_gene: TRBV29-1
j_gene: TRBJ2-3
CDR3aa: CSGRGLTGTSTDTQYF
CDR3nt: TGCAGCGGCCGGGGGCTGACGGGAACTAGCACAGATACGCAGTATTTT

d_gene: .
abundance: .
v_gene: TRBV9
j_gene: TRBJ1-2
CDR3aa: CASSVAEEGYGYTF
CDR3nt: TGTGCCAGCAGCGTAGCTGAAGAAGGCTATGGCTACACCTTC

d_gene: .
abundance: .
v_gene: TRBV12-5
j_gene: TRBJ2-2
CDR3aa: CASELGSNTGELFF
CDR3nt: TGTGCTAGTGAATTAGGGTCGAACACCGGGGAGCTGTTTTTT

d_gene: .
abundance: .
v_gene: TRBV9
j_gene: TRBJ2-7
CDR3aa: CASSGTAISYEQYF
CDR3nt: TGTGCCAGCAGCGGGACAGCTATATCCTACGAGCAGTACTTC